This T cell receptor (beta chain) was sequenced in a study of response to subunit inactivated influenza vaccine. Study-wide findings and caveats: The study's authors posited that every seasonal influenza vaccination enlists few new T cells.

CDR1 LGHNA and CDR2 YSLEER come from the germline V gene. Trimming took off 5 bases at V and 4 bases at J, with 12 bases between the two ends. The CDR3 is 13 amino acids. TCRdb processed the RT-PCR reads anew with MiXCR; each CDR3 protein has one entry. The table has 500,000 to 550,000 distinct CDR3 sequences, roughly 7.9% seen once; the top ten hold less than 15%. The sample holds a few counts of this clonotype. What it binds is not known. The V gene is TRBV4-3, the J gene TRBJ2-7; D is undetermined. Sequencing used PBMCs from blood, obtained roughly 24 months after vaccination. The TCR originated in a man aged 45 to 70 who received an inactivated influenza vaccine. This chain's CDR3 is CASSYEAGYEQYF. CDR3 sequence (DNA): TGCGCCAGCAGCTACGAGGCAGGTTACGAGCAGTACTTC.